Listed below are T cell receptor beta chains from one sample, sequenced in a study of blood T cell repertoires in COVID-19. Clones were read by immunoSEQ multiplex PCR, and TCRdb kept only the in-frame ones, dropping some. The sample records fewer than 600,000 clones, nearly 90% being singletons. Sequencing was carried out using peripheral blood. These receptors came from a man younger than 30 with COVID-19, enrolled during active disease. CDR3s include the opening cysteine and the closing phenylalanine or tryptophan. A D gene is named only where the DNA matches it firmly. Expanded clones get a size class; other rows say once, few or many, or leave the size out.

J gene: TRBJ2-1
clone size: .
V gene: TRBV7-6
D gene: .
CDR3 DNA: TGTGCCAGCAGCTTAGCGCGGTTTCAAAGGGGGAAGGAGCAGTTCTTC
CDR3 protein: CASSLARFQRGKEQFF

J gene: TRBJ1-1
clone size: .
V gene: TRBV7-9
D gene: TRBD1
CDR3 DNA: TGTGCCAGCAGCGAGACAGGGCGTACTGAAGCTTTCTTT
CDR3 protein: CASSETGRTEAFF

J gene: TRBJ2-2
clone size: .
V gene: TRBV7-2
D gene: .
CDR3 DNA: TGTGCCAGCCAACTTAAGGCGGACACGAACACCGGGGAGCTGTTTTTT
CDR3 protein: CASQLKADTNTGELFF

J gene: TRBJ2-5
clone size: once
V gene: TRBV24-1
D gene: .
CDR3 DNA: TGTGCCACCAGTGCCCCAGGGATTAAAGAGACCCAGTACTTC
CDR3 protein: CATSAPGIKETQYF

J gene: TRBJ2-5
clone size: .
V gene: TRBV6-5
D gene: .
CDR3 DNA: TGTGCCAGCAGTCGCTCACGGTCCCAAGAGACCCAGTACTTC
CDR3 protein: CASSRSRSQETQYF

J gene: TRBJ2-2
clone size: .
V gene: TRBV19
D gene: .
CDR3 DNA: TGTGCCAGTAGACAGGGGAACACCGGGGAGCTGTTTTTT
CDR3 protein: CASRQGNTGELFF

J gene: TRBJ1-2
clone size: .
V gene: TRBV2
D gene: TRBD1
CDR3 DNA: TGTGCCAGCAAAGGGGAACAGGGGGGGAACTATGGCTACACCTTC
CDR3 protein: CASKGEQGGNYGYTF

J gene: TRBJ2-3
clone size: .
V gene: TRBV19
D gene: TRBD2
CDR3 DNA: TGTGCCAGTAGTATCCGGTCTCTGCGGGGGGGCCAGGGCATTAGGGCAGATACGCAGTATTTT
CDR3 protein: CASSIRSLRGGQGIRADTQYF

J gene: TRBJ2-2
clone size: .
V gene: TRBV18
D gene: TRBD2
CDR3 DNA: TGTGCCAGCTCACCAACGCGGGAGAATACCGGGGAGCTGTTTTTT
CDR3 protein: CASSPTRENTGELFF

J gene: TRBJ1-1
clone size: .
V gene: TRBV2
D gene: .
CDR3 DNA: TGTGCCAGCAGTGAGTATAGACTTACTGAAGCTTTCTTT
CDR3 protein: CASSEYRLTEAFF

J gene: TRBJ2-7
clone size: .
V gene: TRBV18
D gene: .
CDR3 DNA: TGTGCCAGCTCACCCTTGGGGAAGGGGCCCTACGAGCAGTACTTC
CDR3 protein: CASSPLGKGPYEQYF

J gene: TRBJ2-7
clone size: .
V gene: TRBV27
D gene: TRBD2
CDR3 DNA: TGTGCCAGCGGACTAGCGGGAGGGTACGAGCAGTACTTC
CDR3 protein: CASGLAGGYEQYF

J gene: TRBJ1-2
clone size: .
V gene: TRBV2
D gene: .
CDR3 DNA: TGTGCCAGCAGCGAGCAAGGGGCTAATTTAGATGGCTACACCTTC
CDR3 protein: CASSEQGANLDGYTF

J gene: TRBJ1-5
clone size: .
V gene: TRBV19
D gene: .
CDR3 DNA: TGTGCCAGTAGGCCAGCAACAAGGGGCAGCAATCAGCCCCAGCATTTT
CDR3 protein: CASRPATRGSNQPQHF

J gene: TRBJ1-2
clone size: .
V gene: TRBV10-3
D gene: .
CDR3 DNA: TGTGCCATCAGTGAGTCGTCGGACTATGGCTACACCTTC
CDR3 protein: CAISESSDYGYTF

J gene: TRBJ1-4
clone size: .
V gene: TRBV6-1
D gene: TRBD1
CDR3 DNA: TGTGCCAGCAGGGAAGGGACAGATAATGAAAAACTGTTTTTT
CDR3 protein: CASREGTDNEKLFF

J gene: TRBJ2-1
clone size: once
V gene: TRBV5-4
D gene: TRBD2
CDR3 DNA: TGTGCCAGCAGCTTGGCGTATGGGAGTAGCGGGGGCTCTTCTCATGAGCAGTTCTTC
CDR3 protein: CASSLAYGSSGGSSHEQFF

J gene: TRBJ2-2
clone size: .
V gene: TRBV30
D gene: .
CDR3 DNA: TGTGCCTGGAAACGATTAGCGCTAAACACCGGGGAGCTGTTTTTT
CDR3 protein: CAWKRLALNTGELFF

J gene: TRBJ2-2
clone size: .
V gene: TRBV3-1/TRBV3-2
D gene: TRBD2
CDR3 DNA: TGTGCCAGCAGCCGCCTAGCGGCTTCGAACACCGGGGAGCTGTTTTTT
CDR3 protein: CASSRLAASNTGELFF

J gene: TRBJ2-1
clone size: .
V gene: TRBV5-1
D gene: TRBD2
CDR3 DNA: TGCGCCAGCAGCTTGGAGCGGGAAGCGAATGAGCAGTTCTTC
CDR3 protein: CASSLEREANEQFF

J gene: TRBJ2-2
clone size: .
V gene: TRBV11-2
D gene: .
CDR3 DNA: TGTGCCAGCAGCTTAGAACGGGGGATCGGGGAGCTGTTTTTT
CDR3 protein: CASSLERGIGELFF

J gene: TRBJ2-5
clone size: .
V gene: TRBV20-1
D gene: .
CDR3 DNA: TGCAGTGCTAGTGACCCGCGGCGGACTGTGGGGACCCAGTACTTC
CDR3 protein: CSASDPRRTVGTQYF

J gene: TRBJ2-6
clone size: .
V gene: TRBV4-1
D gene: .
CDR3 DNA: TGCGCCAGCAGCCTCTTCTCTTTCGCTGGCTCTCGGGCCAACGTCCTGACTTTC
CDR3 protein: CASSLFSFAGSRANVLTF

J gene: TRBJ2-2
clone size: .
V gene: TRBV19
D gene: .
CDR3 DNA: TGTGCCATCAAAGGGGGCACCGGGGAGCTGTTTTTT
CDR3 protein: CAIKGGTGELFF

J gene: TRBJ1-4
clone size: .
V gene: TRBV5-1
D gene: .
CDR3 DNA: TGCGCCAGCAGCTCACCAGGGGCACGCTTTAAAAAACTGTTTTTT
CDR3 protein: CASSSPGARFKKLFF

J gene: TRBJ2-1
clone size: .
V gene: TRBV6-5
D gene: TRBD1
CDR3 DNA: TGTGCCAGCAGGGGCCCGAGGGGGCAGGCGGCTGAGCAGTTCTTC
CDR3 protein: CASRGPRGQAAEQFF

J gene: TRBJ1-4
clone size: once
V gene: TRBV11-3
D gene: .
CDR3 DNA: TGTGCCAGCAGCCTCTCCCCCTGGGCCCATCAGGAAAAACTGTTTTTT
CDR3 protein: CASSLSPWAHQEKLFF

J gene: TRBJ1-5
clone size: .
V gene: TRBV2
D gene: TRBD1
CDR3 DNA: TGTGCCAGCAGTGGCAGCGGACAGGGCCCAAATCAGCCCCAGCATTTT
CDR3 protein: CASSGSGQGPNQPQHF

J gene: TRBJ1-5
clone size: .
V gene: TRBV15
D gene: .
CDR3 DNA: TGTGCCACCAGCAGAGATGGAGGTGCTAGCAATCAGCCCCAGCATTTT
CDR3 protein: CATSRDGGASNQPQHF

J gene: TRBJ2-7
clone size: few
V gene: TRBV30
D gene: TRBD1
CDR3 DNA: TGTGCCTGGAATCCTTTCACAGGGGGTGTTTACGAGCAGTACTTC
CDR3 protein: CAWNPFTGGVYEQYF

J gene: TRBJ1-1
clone size: .
V gene: TRBV9
D gene: TRBD1
CDR3 DNA: TGTGCCAGCAGTGACAACCCAAACAGGGGGCAGGCTTTCTTT
CDR3 protein: CASSDNPNRGQAFF

J gene: TRBJ1-2
clone size: .
V gene: TRBV25-1
D gene: .
CDR3 DNA: TGTGCCAGCAGTGAATACCGCGCCCCTGGCTATGGCTACACCTTC
CDR3 protein: CASSEYRAPGYGYTF

J gene: TRBJ2-6
clone size: .
V gene: TRBV5-1
D gene: .
CDR3 DNA: TGCGCCAGCAGCTTGGCCCCTTCCTCTGGGGCCAACGTCCTGACTTTC
CDR3 protein: CASSLAPSSGANVLTF

J gene: TRBJ1-2
clone size: .
V gene: TRBV18
D gene: .
CDR3 DNA: TGTGCCAGCTCACCACCGGTGGCCTATGGCTACACCTTC
CDR3 protein: CASSPPVAYGYTF

J gene: TRBJ2-2
clone size: .
V gene: TRBV3-1/TRBV3-2
D gene: TRBD2
CDR3 DNA: TGTGCCAGCAGCCACCCCCGCCGGGGGCTAGCGGGGGATCCCGGGGAGCTGTTTTTT
CDR3 protein: CASSHPRRGLAGDPGELFF

J gene: TRBJ1-1
clone size: .
V gene: TRBV20-1
D gene: .
CDR3 DNA: TGCAGTGCTAGGGTGTACAGGGCGGCTTTCTTT
CDR3 protein: CSARVYRAAFF

J gene: TRBJ2-5
clone size: .
V gene: TRBV21-1
D gene: .
CDR3 DNA: TGTGCCAGCAGCAACCTAGCGGGAGGTCTGGAGACCCAGTACTTC
CDR3 protein: CASSNLAGGLETQYF

J gene: TRBJ2-7
clone size: .
V gene: TRBV11-2
D gene: TRBD1
CDR3 DNA: TGTGCCAGCAGCTTAGAGGCAGGGGGTCGCTTGAGGCAGTACTTC
CDR3 protein: CASSLEAGGRLRQYF

J gene: TRBJ2-5
clone size: .
V gene: TRBV7-8
D gene: TRBD1
CDR3 DNA: TGTGCCAGCAGCCAGAGACAGGGGGCCAGTGAGACCCAGTACTTC
CDR3 protein: CASSQRQGASETQYF

J gene: TRBJ2-7
clone size: .
V gene: TRBV27
D gene: .
CDR3 DNA: TGTGCCAGCAGTTCCCCTCCCGAGACAGCAATCTCCTACGAGCAGTACTTC
CDR3 protein: CASSSPPETAISYEQYF

J gene: TRBJ1-2
clone size: .
V gene: TRBV6-6
D gene: TRBD1
CDR3 DNA: TGTGCCAGCAGTCCCGACAGGGTCTATGGCTACACCTTC
CDR3 protein: CASSPDRVYGYTF